Listed below are T cell receptor beta chains from one sample, sequenced in a study of monozygotic twins with inflammatory bowel disease. TCRdb reprocessed the 5' RACE reads and reports one entry per CDR3 protein, with no DNA. The sample totals approximately 390,000 distinct CDR3 sequences. Sequencing was performed on blood. These receptors were collected from a human donor with ulcerative colitis or Crohn's disease, or a healthy co-twin of an affected twin (not recorded which). CDR3s include the opening cysteine and the closing phenylalanine or tryptophan. Each record gives: V gene, J gene, CDR3 protein.

v_gene: TRBV5-1
j_gene: TRBJ2-1
CDR3aa: CASSPGTPYNEQFF

v_gene: TRBV5-1
j_gene: TRBJ2-5
CDR3aa: CASSLGTGPVQETQYF

v_gene: TRBV27
j_gene: TRBJ2-7
CDR3aa: CASSTDYEQYF

v_gene: TRBV4-1
j_gene: TRBJ2-4
CDR3aa: CASSQVGQAKNIQYF

v_gene: TRBV5-1
j_gene: TRBJ1-2
CDR3aa: CASSLNAVSDGYTF

v_gene: TRBV7-2
j_gene: TRBJ1-5
CDR3aa: CASSLSLDQPQHF

v_gene: TRBV29-1
j_gene: TRBJ2-5
CDR3aa: CSVASGQETQYF

v_gene: TRBV18
j_gene: TRBJ2-5
CDR3aa: CASSTTPETQYF

v_gene: TRBV7-7
j_gene: TRBJ2-3
CDR3aa: CASSQRTGVIADTQYF

v_gene: TRBV18
j_gene: TRBJ2-5
CDR3aa: CASSDGQTRQETQYF

v_gene: TRBV5-1
j_gene: TRBJ2-1
CDR3aa: CASSNGPGTVYNEQFF

v_gene: TRBV15
j_gene: TRBJ1-1
CDR3aa: CATSSSDYTEAFF

v_gene: TRBV12-3/TRBV12-4
j_gene: TRBJ1-2
CDR3aa: CASSVWGTYTF

v_gene: TRBV10-3
j_gene: TRBJ2-1
CDR3aa: CAIRKQGHEQFF

v_gene: TRBV28
j_gene: TRBJ2-3
CDR3aa: CASSFTGEASTDTQYF

v_gene: TRBV29-1
j_gene: TRBJ2-1
CDR3aa: CSVLFYNEQFF

v_gene: TRBV7-2
j_gene: TRBJ2-7
CDR3aa: CASTSPTSYEQYF

v_gene: TRBV2
j_gene: TRBJ2-6
CDR3aa: CASSWTGSSGANVLTF

v_gene: TRBV4-1
j_gene: TRBJ2-7
CDR3aa: CASSQVEGFADEQYF

v_gene: TRBV6-8
j_gene: TRBJ2-3
CDR3aa: CASSCSARLDTQYF

v_gene: TRBV20-1
j_gene: TRBJ2-2
CDR3aa: CSARPGQFAGELFF

v_gene: TRBV6-5
j_gene: TRBJ2-7
CDR3aa: CASTGPGGEQYF

v_gene: TRBV28
j_gene: TRBJ2-2
CDR3aa: CASRPRTGESRELFF

v_gene: TRBV6-2/TRBV6-3
j_gene: TRBJ2-1
CDR3aa: CASSLPGGGRNERFF

v_gene: TRBV25-1
j_gene: TRBJ2-7
CDR3aa: CASSTSTGEGDEQYF

v_gene: TRBV27
j_gene: TRBJ2-3
CDR3aa: CASRLLAGADTQYF

v_gene: TRBV5-5
j_gene: TRBJ2-3
CDR3aa: CASSLRSDTQYF

v_gene: TRBV18
j_gene: TRBJ1-2
CDR3aa: CASSRTGSYGYTF

v_gene: TRBV19
j_gene: TRBJ1-1
CDR3aa: CASMTSSEAFF

v_gene: TRBV5-1
j_gene: TRBJ2-3
CDR3aa: CASSLLAGVVTDTQYF

v_gene: TRBV6-5
j_gene: TRBJ2-7
CDR3aa: CASSYSGSVWGEQYF

v_gene: TRBV10-3
j_gene: TRBJ1-3
CDR3aa: CATRQGGNTIYF

v_gene: TRBV7-9
j_gene: TRBJ2-6
CDR3aa: CASSPGFAGVYSGANVLTF

v_gene: TRBV4-2
j_gene: TRBJ1-2
CDR3aa: CASSQELGNLRGYTF

v_gene: TRBV5-4
j_gene: TRBJ1-2
CDR3aa: CASSLWRVGGYTF

v_gene: TRBV11-1
j_gene: TRBJ2-5
CDR3aa: CASSLSLGLAEKGWTETQYF

v_gene: TRBV20-1
j_gene: TRBJ2-1
CDR3aa: CSARGPSGIGEQFF

v_gene: TRBV27
j_gene: TRBJ2-2
CDR3aa: CASSLRTSPGELFF

v_gene: TRBV6-4
j_gene: TRBJ2-2
CDR3aa: CASPGKRGPPNTGELFF

v_gene: TRBV20-1
j_gene: TRBJ2-1
CDR3aa: CSAASGRYNEQFF

v_gene: TRBV20-1
j_gene: TRBJ2-3
CDR3aa: CSARKSGGAGDTQYF